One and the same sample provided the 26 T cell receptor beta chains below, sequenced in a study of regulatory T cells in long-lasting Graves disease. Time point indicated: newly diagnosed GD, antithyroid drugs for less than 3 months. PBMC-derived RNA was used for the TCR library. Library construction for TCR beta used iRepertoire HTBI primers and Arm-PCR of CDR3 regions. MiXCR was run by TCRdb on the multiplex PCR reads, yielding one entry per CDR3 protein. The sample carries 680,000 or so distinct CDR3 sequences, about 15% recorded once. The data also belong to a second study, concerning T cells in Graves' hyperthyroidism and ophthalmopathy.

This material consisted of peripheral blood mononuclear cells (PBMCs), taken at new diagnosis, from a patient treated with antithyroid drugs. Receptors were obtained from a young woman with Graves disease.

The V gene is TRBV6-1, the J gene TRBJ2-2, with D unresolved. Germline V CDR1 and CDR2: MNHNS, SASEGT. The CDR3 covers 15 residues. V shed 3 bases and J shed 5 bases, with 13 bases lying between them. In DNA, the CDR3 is TGTGCCAGCAGTGAGTTGCTAACCCTAACCGGGGAGCTGTTTTTT. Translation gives CASSELLTLTGELFF.

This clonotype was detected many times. The CDR3 DNA reads as TGTGCCAGCAGCCACAGGATTTTAACCTACGAGCAGTACTTC. Encoded protein: CASSHRILTYEQYF. The rearrangement joins TRBV14 to TRBJ2-7; D is unclear. This CDR3 region has 14 residues. Trimming removed 3 bases from V and 2 bases from J, with 11 bases in between. Germline CDR1 is SGHDN and CDR2 is FVKESK.

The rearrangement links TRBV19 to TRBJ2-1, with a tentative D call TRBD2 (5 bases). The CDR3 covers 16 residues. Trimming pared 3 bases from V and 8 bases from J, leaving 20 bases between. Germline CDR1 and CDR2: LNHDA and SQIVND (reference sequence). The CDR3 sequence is CASSISLPRGRHEQFF. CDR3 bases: TGTGCCAGTAGTATTTCTTTACCCCGGGGAAGACATGAGCAGTTCTTC.

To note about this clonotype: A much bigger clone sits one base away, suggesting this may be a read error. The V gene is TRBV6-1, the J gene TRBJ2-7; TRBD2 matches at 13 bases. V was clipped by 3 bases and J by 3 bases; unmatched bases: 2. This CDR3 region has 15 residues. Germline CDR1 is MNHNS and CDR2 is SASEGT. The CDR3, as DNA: TGTGCCAGCAGTGACCGACTAGCGGGAGGCTACGAGCAGTACTTC. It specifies CASSDRLAGGYEQYF.

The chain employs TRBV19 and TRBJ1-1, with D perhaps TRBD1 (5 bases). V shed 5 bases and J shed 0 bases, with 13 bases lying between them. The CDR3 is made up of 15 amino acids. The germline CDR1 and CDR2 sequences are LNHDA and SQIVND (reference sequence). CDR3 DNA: TGTGCCAGTAGTCCAACAGGAGCCCTGAACACTGAAGCTTTCTTT. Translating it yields CASSPTGALNTEAFF.

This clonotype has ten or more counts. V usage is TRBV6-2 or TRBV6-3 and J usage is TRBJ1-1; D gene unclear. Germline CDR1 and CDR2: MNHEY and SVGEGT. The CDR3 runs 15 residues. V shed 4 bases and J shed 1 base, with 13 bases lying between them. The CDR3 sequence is CASSWSRVSNTEAFF. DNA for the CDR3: TGTGCCAGCAGTTGGTCCCGGGTTTCGAACACTGAAGCTTTCTTT.

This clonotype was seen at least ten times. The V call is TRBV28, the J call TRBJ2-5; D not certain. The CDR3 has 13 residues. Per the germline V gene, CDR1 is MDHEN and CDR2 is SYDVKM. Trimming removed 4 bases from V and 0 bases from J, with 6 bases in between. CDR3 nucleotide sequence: TGTGCCAGCAGTTCGGCATACCAAGAGACCCAGTACTTC. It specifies CASSSAYQETQYF.

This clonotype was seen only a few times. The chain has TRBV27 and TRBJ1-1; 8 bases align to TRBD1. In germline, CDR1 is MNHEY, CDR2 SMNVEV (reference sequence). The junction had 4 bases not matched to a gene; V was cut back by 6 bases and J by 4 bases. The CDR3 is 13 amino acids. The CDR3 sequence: CASSQGAPTEAFF. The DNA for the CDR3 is TGTGCCAGCAGCCAGGGGGCCCCCACTGAAGCTTTCTTT.

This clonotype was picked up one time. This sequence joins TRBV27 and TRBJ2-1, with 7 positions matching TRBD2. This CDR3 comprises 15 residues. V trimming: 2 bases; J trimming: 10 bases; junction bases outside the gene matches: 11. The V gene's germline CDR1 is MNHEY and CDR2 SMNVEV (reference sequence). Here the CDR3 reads CASSLNGLVAREQFF. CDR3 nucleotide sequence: TGTGCCAGCAGTTTAAACGGACTAGTGGCGCGCGAGCAGTTCTTC.

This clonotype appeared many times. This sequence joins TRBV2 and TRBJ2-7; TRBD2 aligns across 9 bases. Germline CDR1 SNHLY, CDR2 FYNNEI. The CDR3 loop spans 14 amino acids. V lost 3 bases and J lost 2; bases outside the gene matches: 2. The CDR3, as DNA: TGTGCCAGCAGTGACCCTAGCGGGGCCTACGAGCAGTACTTC. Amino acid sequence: CASSDPSGAYEQYF.

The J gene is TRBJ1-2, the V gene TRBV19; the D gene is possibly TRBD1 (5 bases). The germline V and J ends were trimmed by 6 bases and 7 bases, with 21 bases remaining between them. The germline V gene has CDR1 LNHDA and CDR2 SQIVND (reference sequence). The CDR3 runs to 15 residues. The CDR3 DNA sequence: TGTGCCAGTAGACAGACCGGGACCGGCCCCGCTGGCTACACCTTC. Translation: CASRQTGTGPAGYTF.

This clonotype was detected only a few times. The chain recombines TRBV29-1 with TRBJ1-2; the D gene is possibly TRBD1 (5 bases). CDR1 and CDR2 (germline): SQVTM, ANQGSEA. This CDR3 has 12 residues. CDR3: CGEGQANYGYTF. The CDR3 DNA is TGCGGGGAGGGGCAGGCTAACTATGGCTACACCTTC.

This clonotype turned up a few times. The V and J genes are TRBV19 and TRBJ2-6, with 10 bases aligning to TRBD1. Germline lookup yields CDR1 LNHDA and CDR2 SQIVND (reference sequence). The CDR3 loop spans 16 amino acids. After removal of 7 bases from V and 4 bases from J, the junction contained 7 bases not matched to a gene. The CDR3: CASMRQGASGANVLTF. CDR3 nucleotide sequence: TGTGCCAGTATGAGACAGGGGGCAAGCGGGGCCAACGTCCTGACTTTC.

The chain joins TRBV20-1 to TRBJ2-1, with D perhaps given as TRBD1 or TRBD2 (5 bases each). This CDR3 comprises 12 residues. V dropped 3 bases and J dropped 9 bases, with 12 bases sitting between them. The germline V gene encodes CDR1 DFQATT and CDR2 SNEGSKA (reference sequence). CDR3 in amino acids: CSASGQGPEQFF. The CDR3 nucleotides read TGCAGTGCTAGCGGGCAGGGACCTGAGCAGTTCTTC.

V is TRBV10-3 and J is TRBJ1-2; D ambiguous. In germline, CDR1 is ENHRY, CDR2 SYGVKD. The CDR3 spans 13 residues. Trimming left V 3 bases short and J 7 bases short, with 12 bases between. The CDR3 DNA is TGTGCCATCAGTGACTGGGTGAGTGCTGGCTACACCTTC. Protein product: CAISDWVSAGYTF.

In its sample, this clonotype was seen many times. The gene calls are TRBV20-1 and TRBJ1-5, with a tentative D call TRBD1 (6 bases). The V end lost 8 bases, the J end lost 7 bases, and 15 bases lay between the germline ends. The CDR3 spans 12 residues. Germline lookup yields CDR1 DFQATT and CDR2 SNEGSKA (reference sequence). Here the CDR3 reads CSLNREKQPQHF. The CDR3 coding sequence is TGCAGTTTAAACAGGGAGAAGCAGCCCCAGCATTTT.

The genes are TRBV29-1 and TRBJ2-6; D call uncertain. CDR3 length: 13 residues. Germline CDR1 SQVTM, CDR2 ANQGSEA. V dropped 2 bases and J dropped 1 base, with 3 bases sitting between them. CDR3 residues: CSVEKSGANVLTF. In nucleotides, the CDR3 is TGCAGCGTTGAAAAGTCTGGGGCCAACGTCCTGACTTTC.

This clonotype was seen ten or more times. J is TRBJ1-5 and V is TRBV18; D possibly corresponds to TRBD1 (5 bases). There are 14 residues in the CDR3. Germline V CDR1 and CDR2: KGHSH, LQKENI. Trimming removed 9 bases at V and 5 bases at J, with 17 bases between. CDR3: CASSTGRPDQPQHF. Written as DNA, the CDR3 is TGTGCCAGTTCGACGGGACGTCCCGATCAGCCCCAGCATTTT.

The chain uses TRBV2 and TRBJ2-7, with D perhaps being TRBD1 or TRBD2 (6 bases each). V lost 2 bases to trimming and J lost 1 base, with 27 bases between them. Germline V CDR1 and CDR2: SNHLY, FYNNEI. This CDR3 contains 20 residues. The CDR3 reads CASSERGRTGEQLTSYEQYF. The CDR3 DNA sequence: TGTGCCAGCAGTGAACGGGGGCGAACCGGGGAGCAGCTTACGTCCTACGAGCAGTACTTC. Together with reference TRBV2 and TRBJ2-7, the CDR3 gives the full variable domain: EPEVTQTPSHQVTQMGQEVILRCVPISNHLYFYWYRQILGQKVEFLVSFYNNEISEKSEIFDDQFSVERPDGSNFTLKIRSTKLEDSAMYFCASSERGRTGEQLTSYEQYFGPGTRLTVT.

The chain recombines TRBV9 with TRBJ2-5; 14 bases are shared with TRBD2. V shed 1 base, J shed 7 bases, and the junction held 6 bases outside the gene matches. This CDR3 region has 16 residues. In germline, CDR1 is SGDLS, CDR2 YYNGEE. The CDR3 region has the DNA TGTGCCAGCAGCGTAACCGAGGGGACTAGCGGGAGGACCCAGTACTTC. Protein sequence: CASSVTEGTSGRTQYF.

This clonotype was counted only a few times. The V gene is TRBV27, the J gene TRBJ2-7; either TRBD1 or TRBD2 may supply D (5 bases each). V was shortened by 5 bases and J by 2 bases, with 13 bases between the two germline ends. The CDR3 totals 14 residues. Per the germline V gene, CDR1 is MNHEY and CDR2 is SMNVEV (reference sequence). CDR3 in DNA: TGTGCCAGCAGTCTGGGACCAAACCCCTACGAGCAGTACTTC. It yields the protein CASSLGPNPYEQYF.

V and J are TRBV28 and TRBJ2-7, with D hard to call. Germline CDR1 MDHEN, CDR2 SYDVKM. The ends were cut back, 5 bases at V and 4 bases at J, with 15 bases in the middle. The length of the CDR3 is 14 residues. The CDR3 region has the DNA TGTGCCAGCAGTCCCCGGGCGTCCGCTTACGAGCAGTACTTC. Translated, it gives CASSPRASAYEQYF. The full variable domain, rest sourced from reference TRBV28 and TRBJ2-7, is DVKVTQSSRYLVKRTGEKVFLECVQDMDHENMFWYRQDPGLGLRLIYFSYDVKMKEKGDIPEGYSVSREKKERFSLILESASTNQTSMYLCASSPRASAYEQYFGPGTRLTVT.

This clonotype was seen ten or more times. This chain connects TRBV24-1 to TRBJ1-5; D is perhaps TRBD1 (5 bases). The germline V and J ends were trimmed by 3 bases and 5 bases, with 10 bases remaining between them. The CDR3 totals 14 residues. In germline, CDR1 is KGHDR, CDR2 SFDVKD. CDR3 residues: CATSDTGPDQPQHF. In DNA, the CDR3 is TGTGCCACCAGTGATACGGGGCCTGATCAGCCCCAGCATTTT.

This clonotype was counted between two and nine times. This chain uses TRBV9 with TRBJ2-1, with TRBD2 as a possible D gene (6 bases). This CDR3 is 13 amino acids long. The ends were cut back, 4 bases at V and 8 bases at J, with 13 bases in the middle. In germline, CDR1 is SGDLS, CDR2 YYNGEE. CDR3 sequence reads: CASSPTSVDEQFF. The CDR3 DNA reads TGTGCCAGCAGCCCGACTAGTGTCGATGAGCAGTTCTTC. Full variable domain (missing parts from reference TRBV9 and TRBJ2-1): DSGVTQTPKHLITATGQRVTLRCSPRSGDLSVYWYQQSLDQGLQFLIQYYNGEERAKGNILERFSAQQFPDLHSELNLSSLELGDSALYFCASSPTSVDEQFFGPGTRLTVL.

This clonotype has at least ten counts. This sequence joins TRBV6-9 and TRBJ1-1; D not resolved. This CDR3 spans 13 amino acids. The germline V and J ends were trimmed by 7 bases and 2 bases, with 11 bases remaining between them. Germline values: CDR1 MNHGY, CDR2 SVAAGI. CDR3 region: CASTYRENTEAFF. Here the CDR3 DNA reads TGTGCCAGCACTTACAGAGAAAACACTGAAGCTTTCTTT.

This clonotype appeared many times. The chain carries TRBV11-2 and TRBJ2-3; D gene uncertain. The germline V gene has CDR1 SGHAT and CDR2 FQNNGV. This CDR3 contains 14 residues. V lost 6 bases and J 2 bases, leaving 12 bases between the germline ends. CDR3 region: CASRPNFATDTQYF. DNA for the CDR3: TGTGCCAGCAGGCCAAACTTTGCCACAGATACGCAGTATTTT.